The 8 T cell receptor beta chains presented below share a single source sample, sequenced in a study of T cell clonality in common variable immunodeficiency. Here immunoSEQ multiplex PCR was the method, and the copy in TCRdb shows in-frame clones only, minus some. Altogether some 45,000 clones were found in the sample, and no singletons occur. The sequenced material came from peripheral blood mononuclear cells. Every receptor here comes from a person aged 18 to 70 in good health.

This clone was counted ten times or more. The read is 3 residues too short to cover the CDR3 end, so that end is filled in from the germline J gene. The rearrangement uses TRBV18 and TRBJ1-1, with 8 positions matching TRBD1. Per germline, CDR1 KGHSH and CDR2 LQKENI. This CDR3 has 14 residues. J gave up 7 bases and V 0 bases, and 4 bases lay outside the gene matches. The CDR3 DNA, read in part, is TGTGCCAGCTCACCACCAAGCAGGGGGCATGAA. Amino acids: CASSPPSRGHE. The full CDR3 reads CASSPPSRGHEAFF.

A remark on this clone: The read comes to an end 3 residues before the CDR3 does, leaving the germline J gene to fill in the end. This sequence joins TRBV7-8 and TRBJ2-7, with 8 bases lining up with TRBD1. The junction had 14 bases not matched to a gene; V was cut back by 5 bases and J by 5 bases. Germline CDR1 SGHVS, CDR2 FQNEAQ. The CDR3 loop spans 16 amino acids. This CDR3 reads CASSHSDRGTKNEQYF. Incomplete CDR3 DNA: TGTGCCAGCAGCCATTCCGACAGGGGCACAAAGAACGAG.

This clone has ten or more counts. The sequenced part of the CDR3 DNA is TGTGCCAGCAGCTTAGGGGGACTAGCGGGAGGGCCGAACGAG. It translates to CASSLGGLAGGPNE. The complete CDR3 reads CASSLGGLAGGPNEQYF. The chain uses TRBV13 and TRBJ2-7; TRBD2 matches at 16 bases. The read ends 3 residues shy of where the CDR3 ends; the end is completed using the germline J gene. In germline, CDR1 is PRHDT, CDR2 FYEKMQ (reference sequence). This CDR3 is built from 17 residues. V shed 0 bases, J shed 5 bases, and the junction held 4 bases outside the gene matches. The full variable domain, completed using reference TRBV13 and TRBJ2-7, is AAGVIQSPRHLIKEKRETATLKCYPIPRHDTVYWYQQGPGQDPQFLISFYEKMQSDKGSIPDRFSAQQFSDYHSELNMSSLELGDSALYFCASSLGGLAGGPNEQYFGPGTRLTVT.

This clone has ten or more counts. This CDR3 is CSVAVAPNTEAFF. CDR3 bases read: TGCAGCGTTGCAGTTGCACCGAACACTGAA. The chain has TRBV29-1 and TRBJ1-1, with D unresolved. The missing CDR3 end, 3 residues past where the read stops, is filled in from the germline J gene. The CDR3 is 13 amino acids. V was shortened by 4 bases and J by 1 base, with 10 bases between the two germline ends. Germline V gene data show CDR1 as SQVTM and CDR2 as ANQGSEA.

This clone appeared many times. The read gets to within 3 residues of the CDR3 end, and the germline J gene fills in the rest. This chain links TRBV20-1 with TRBJ2-3, with D maybe TRBD1 (6 bases). This CDR3 is built from 15 residues. Trimming shortened V by 6 bases and J by 5 bases, and 21 bases separated the two germline ends. The germline V gene encodes CDR1 DFQATT and CDR2 SNEGSKA (reference sequence). The chain's CDR3 is CSARGERGVVDTQYF. CDR3 DNA (partial): TGCAGTGCCAGGGGAGAAAGGGGAGTAGTAGATACG.

This clone was seen repeatedly, ten times or more. The CDR3 end lies 3 residues beyond the end of the read and is filled in from the germline J gene. The chain links TRBV19 to TRBJ2-5; unclear D gene. Germline V lookup: CDR1 LNHDA, CDR2 SQIVND (reference sequence). There are 16 residues in the CDR3. V gave up 4 bases and J gave up 6 bases, with 21 bases separating them. The sequenced CDR3 bases are TGTGCCAGTAGTAGCGACTCCTTCTCAAGTCTAAAGACC. Residues: CASSSDSFSSLKT. The full CDR3 sequence reads CASSSDSFSSLKTQYF.

In this sample, this clone turned up many times. The CDR3 end is not reached by the read, which stops 3 residues before it; the germline J gene fills it in. This chain links TRBV9 with TRBJ2-1; TRBD2 is a possible D gene (6 bases). Germline loops: CDR1 SGDLS, CDR2 YYNGEE. This CDR3 is 16 amino acids long. V lost 3 bases, J lost 2 bases, and 15 bases lay in between. The sequenced part of the CDR3 DNA is TGTGCCAGCAGCGATCGGACGGGCGGGGCCTACAATGAG. It is translated as CASSDRTGGAYNE. The whole CDR3 is CASSDRTGGAYNEQFF.

This clone has ten or more counts. The observed sequence ends 3 residues before the CDR3 terminus, with the missing tail filled in from the germline J gene. This sequence joins TRBV5-4 and TRBJ2-5, with 14 positions matching TRBD2. Germline CDR1 and CDR2: SGHNT and YYREEE (reference sequence). V dropped 4 bases and J dropped 4; count of bases not matched to a gene: 6. CDR3 length: 16 residues. The CDR3 bases that were read are TGTGCCAGCAGCAACCGACTAGCGGGAGGGGGAGAGACC. This sequence encodes CASSNRLAGGGET. The entire CDR3 sequence reads CASSNRLAGGGETQYF.